The clone carrying this T cell receptor beta chain was picked up a small number of times. Its antigen is not known. The data originate from a study of monozygotic twins with cystic fibrosis. The overall study: Libraries were built from roughly 2.8 micrograms of fragmented DNA using 15 PCR cycles.

Whole-study findings and limits: J usage was most co-twin-similar in 8 of 16 pairs, V in 13. Monozygotic CF twins shared more identical nucleotide clonotypes than unrelated patients. Shared CDR3 numbers were not associated with age, concordance or severity.

Repertoires were generated with immunoSEQ multiplex PCR, while TCRdb's copy carries only in-frame clones and drops some. This table holds about 14,000 clones, over 85% found once. The TCR originated in a girl aged 2 to 10 with cystic fibrosis. Sample: blood.

The DNA of the CDR3 is TGTGCCAGCAACACAGGTCTGAACACTGAAGCTTTCTTT. This sequence encodes CASNTGLNTEAFF. This chain joins TRBV13 and TRBJ1-1; D may be TRBD1 (5 bases). Looked up from germline, CDR1 is PRHDT and CDR2 is FYEKMQ (reference sequence). The V gene lost 7 bases and the J gene lost 0 bases, with 9 bases spanning the gap. This CDR3 has 13 residues.